The text below deals with one TCR beta chain. Coverage ceases 3 residues before the CDR3 finishes, and the germline J gene fills in the end. The CDR3 covers 13 residues. The V gene's germline CDR1 is MNHEY and CDR2 SMNVEV (reference sequence). This table comes from immunoSEQ multiplex PCR, and its TCRdb copy is limited to in-frame clones, with some not included. The listing records about 20,000 clones. The sample originates from a study of T cells in women clearing cervical HPV infection. Sample: blood buffy coat. This clonotype was sampled from a woman aged 18 to 75 with a cervical HPV16 infection that either progressed to CIN3+ or cleared (not recorded which). V is TRBV27 and J is TRBJ1-2, with D maybe TRBD1 (5 bases). CDR3 DNA (partial): TGTGCCAGCAGTTTAAGAGGGAGGGGAGGC. Translation gives CASSLRGRGG. The entire CDR3 sequence reads CASSLRGRGGYTF.